A selection of T cell receptor beta chains follows, all from one sample in a study of T cell repertoires in cytomegalovirus infection. TCRdb used MiXCR to reprocess the reads, holding one entry per CDR3 protein. The data show some 300,000 distinct CDR3 sequences, with roughly a sixth seen just once and 12% held by the top ten. The sample comprised PBMCs. Source of these receptors: a human donor in good health (CMV status not recorded). Some clones in this sample may be carry-over from other donors' samples. Each CDR3 is given without its conserved first and last residue. Rows may omit the clone size; those that give it use once, few, many or a size class.

j_call v_call clone_size cdr3_aa
TRBJ2-3 TRBV5-6 few ASSLARLGWADTQY
TRBJ2-2 TRBV19 NA ASVTANTGELF
TRBJ2-2 TRBV5-1 few ASSLGDLPLTGELF
TRBJ1-3 TRBV12-3/TRBV12-4 NA ASSWGTDSGNTIY
TRBJ1-6 TRBV4-3 NA ASSQDAYNSPLH
TRBJ2-5 TRBV7-2 many ASSVDRGWTQY
TRBJ2-3 TRBV24-1 many ATSDSLSTGWADTQY
TRBJ2-7 TRBV20-1 few SASNNLYEQY
TRBJ2-5 TRBV25-1 NA ASSEGSDETQY
TRBJ1-2 TRBV20-1 NA SAKSGRFNYGYT
TRBJ1-3 TRBV27 few ASSLSGVGNTIY
TRBJ1-1 TRBV3-1 NA ASSQAGAGNAEAF
TRBJ1-6 TRBV7-2 NA ASSDRDIFLDSPLH
TRBJ1-6 TRBV4-1 NA ASSQGARSPLSPLH
TRBJ2-2 TRBV3-1 NA ASSQESWPGELF
TRBJ2-2 TRBV28 NA ASSLSPGATGELF
TRBJ2-1 TRBV29-1 few SVETRGRGGYEQF
TRBJ1-4 TRBV5-1 few ASSLARREGANEKLF
TRBJ2-3 TRBV24-1 few ATSDGLAGSTDTQY
TRBJ2-2 TRBV12-3/TRBV12-4 NA ASSLIRGHGELF
TRBJ1-1 TRBV20-1 NA SARGQSGNTEAF
TRBJ1-5 TRBV12-3/TRBV12-4 NA ASRDGTSNQPQH
TRBJ1-2 TRBV12-3/TRBV12-4 few ASSLASGGGYT
TRBJ1-6 TRBV28 many ASVTGSSYNSPLH
TRBJ2-2 TRBV7-9 few ASSLFWSSNGELF
TRBJ2-6 TRBV6-5 few ASSYTGGSGANVLT
TRBJ1-6 TRBV28 few ASSLGDREGTSLH
TRBJ1-1 TRBV6-2/TRBV6-3 few ASSSTGLIPMNTEAF
TRBJ1-2 TRBV27 NA ASSLGTGASWGYT
TRBJ2-7 TRBV6-5 few ASSPDEVVRYEQY
TRBJ2-1 TRBV13 once ASSLGRPERNEQF
TRBJ1-1 TRBV6-5 few ASSYGGKEAF
TRBJ1-2 TRBV18 few ASSPSTGRINYGYT
TRBJ2-7 TRBV28 many ASTNPGIPYEQY
TRBJ1-1 TRBV7-2 few ASSSPGSARTEAF
TRBJ1-1 TRBV12-3/TRBV12-4 many ASRKEQGVRAF
TRBJ1-2 TRBV4-3 many ASSRASHRTGGYGYT
TRBJ2-2 TRBV6-1 many ASSFDRANTGELF